This entry lists 3 T cell receptor beta chains sequenced from one sample in a study of cytomegalovirus exposure and HLA in healthy donors. Primers for the PCR totalled 60 Vbeta and 13 Jbeta. Profiled with immunoSEQ multiplex PCR; TCRdb holds only in-frame clones, not every one. The sample lists about 94,000 clones, around 82% occurring once. The sequencing input was PBMCs. These receptors all stem from a woman aged 60-70 years in good health and CMV-seronegative.

The chain joins TRBV6-5 to TRBJ2-7, with 7 nucleotides matching TRBD2. Trimming removed 6 bases from V and 0 bases from J; junction bases left unmatched: 8. Germline values: CDR1 MNHEY, CDR2 SVGAGI. The CDR3 is 15 amino acids. The CDR3 reads CASREAGLSSYEQYF. CDR3 in DNA: TGTGCCAGCAGGGAGGCGGGACTAAGCTCCTACGAGCAGTACTTC.

The J gene is TRBJ1-4, the V gene TRBV7-9; no firm D call. The CDR3 spans 12 residues. Trimming took 3 bases from V and 11 from J, leaving 10 bases between them. CDR1 and CDR2 from the germline V gene are SEHNR and FQNEAQ (reference sequence). The CDR3 DNA reads TGTGCCAGCAGCTTTGAAGGGAGGAAACTGTTTTTT. This sequence encodes CASSFEGRKLFF.

Only a few counts were recorded for this clone. The V gene is TRBV30, the J gene TRBJ1-5, with 11 nucleotides matching TRBD1. V lost 3 bases, J lost 4 bases, and 5 bases stayed unmatched. Germline loops: CDR1 GTSNPN, CDR2 SVGIG (reference sequence). The CDR3 totals 15 residues. CDR3 loop: CAWSKGQGANQPQHF. DNA for the CDR3: TGTGCCTGGAGCAAAGGACAGGGGGCGAATCAGCCCCAGCATTTT.